This TCR beta chain was retrieved from a study of cytomegalovirus exposure and HLA in healthy donors. Study conclusions and caveats: Researchers left out some V segments, among them TRBV6-2 and TRBV6-3, as indistinguishable. Later on, a genetic analysis was performed. It linked a missense variant in DCLRE1C with V- and J-gene trimming of TCR beta. Reports indicate that TCR beta sequences accurately predicted the HLA-A and HLA-B alleles of most subjects.

Looked up from germline, CDR1 is SGHRS and CDR2 is YFSETQ. The CDR3 runs 15 residues. Losses at the gene ends were 1 base for V and 4 bases for J; bases not matched to a gene: 8. PCR involved 60 Vbeta and 13 Jbeta primers. The table came from immunoSEQ multiplex PCR; TCRdb's copy has only in-frame clones and leaves some out. Recorded for this sample: approximately 150,000 clones. On this clone: What it binds is unknown.

The V call is TRBV5-1, the J call TRBJ2-7, with 7 bases aligning to TRBD1. The sequenced sample consisted of PBMCs. This receptor was obtained from a male donor in good health and CMV-seronegative. The CDR3 reads CASSLFTGQLYEQYF. DNA of the CDR3: TGCGCCAGCAGCTTGTTCACGGGACAGCTATACGAGCAGTACTTC.